This T cell receptor beta chain was identified during a study of blood T cells in healthy people across ages. Study-wide findings and caveats: Per million T cells, TCR beta diversity dropped roughly linearly as age increased.

As concerns this clonotype: The target antigen is unknown.

Primed by a sample-barcoded 5' primer and a J-beta primer mix, a second PCR proceeded for roughly 6 to 12 cycles. Through a template-switch adaptor with 12 random nucleotides, each cDNA molecule received a tag. TCRdb re-called the 5' RACE reads through MiXCR, storing one row per CDR3 protein. The sample has about 780,000 distinct CDR3 sequences, 46% seen once. About 10 milliliters of peripheral blood were drawn from each donor into EDTA-treated tubes. V was cut by 10 bases and J by 2 bases, with 10 bases left in between. This CDR3 is built from 12 residues. Germline V lookup: CDR1 SNHLY, CDR2 FYNNEI. Sequencing input: blood. The receptor was derived from an older man in good health. The J gene is TRBJ2-3, the V gene TRBV2; weak D call: TRBD1 (6 bases). CDR3 nucleotide sequence: TGTGCCACAAGGGACACCACAGATACGCAGTATTTT. It encodes CATRDTTDTQYF.